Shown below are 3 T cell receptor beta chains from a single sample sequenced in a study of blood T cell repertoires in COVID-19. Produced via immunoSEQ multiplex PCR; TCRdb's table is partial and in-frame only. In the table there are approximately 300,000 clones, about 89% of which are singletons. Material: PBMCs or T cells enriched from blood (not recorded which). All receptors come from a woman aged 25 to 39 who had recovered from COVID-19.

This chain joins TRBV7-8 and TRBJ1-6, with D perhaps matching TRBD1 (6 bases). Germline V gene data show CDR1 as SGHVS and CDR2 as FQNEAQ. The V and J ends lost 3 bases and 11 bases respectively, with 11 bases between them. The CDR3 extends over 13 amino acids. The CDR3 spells CASSFTGLAPLHF. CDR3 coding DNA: TGTGCCAGCAGCTTTACAGGGCTTGCACCCCTCCACTTT.

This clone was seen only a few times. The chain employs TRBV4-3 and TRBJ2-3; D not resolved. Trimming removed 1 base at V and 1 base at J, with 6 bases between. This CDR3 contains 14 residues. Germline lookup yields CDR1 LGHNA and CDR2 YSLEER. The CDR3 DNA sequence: TGCGCCAGCAGCCAAGTCTCTGGCACAGATACGCAGTATTTT. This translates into CASSQVSGTDTQYF.

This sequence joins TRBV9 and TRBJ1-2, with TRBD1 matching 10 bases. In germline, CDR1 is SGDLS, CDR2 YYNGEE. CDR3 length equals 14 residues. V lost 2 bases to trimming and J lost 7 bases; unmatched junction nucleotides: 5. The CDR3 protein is CASSVGQGGSGYTF. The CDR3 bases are TGTGCCAGCAGCGTCGGACAGGGGGGAAGTGGCTACACCTTC.